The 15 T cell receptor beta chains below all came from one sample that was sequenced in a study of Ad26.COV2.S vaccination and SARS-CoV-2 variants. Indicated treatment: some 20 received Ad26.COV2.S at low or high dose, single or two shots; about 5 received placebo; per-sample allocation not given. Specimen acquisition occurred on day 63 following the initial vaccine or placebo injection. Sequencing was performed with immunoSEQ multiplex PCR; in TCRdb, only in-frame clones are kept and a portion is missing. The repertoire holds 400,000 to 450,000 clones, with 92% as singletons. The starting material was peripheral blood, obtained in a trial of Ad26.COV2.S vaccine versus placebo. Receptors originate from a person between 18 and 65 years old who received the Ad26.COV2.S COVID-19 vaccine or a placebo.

The CDR3 DNA is TGCGCCAGCAGCCACGGACTAGCCGGGAATGGGTTCGGAGCCGAAGAGACCCAGTACTTC. It encodes CASSHGLAGNGFGAEETQYF. The chain links TRBV4-3 to TRBJ2-5; TRBD2 aligns across 8 bases. This CDR3 is built from 20 residues. Trimming took 3 bases from V and 3 from J; bases not matched to a gene: 21. Germline V lookup: CDR1 LGHNA, CDR2 YSLEER.

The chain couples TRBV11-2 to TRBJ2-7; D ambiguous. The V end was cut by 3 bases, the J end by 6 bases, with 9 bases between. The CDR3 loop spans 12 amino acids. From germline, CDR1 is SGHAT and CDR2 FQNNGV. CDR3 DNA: TGTGCCAGCAGCTTTGATGGGGTCGAGCAGTACTTC. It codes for CASSFDGVEQYF. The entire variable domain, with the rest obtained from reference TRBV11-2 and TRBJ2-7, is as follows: EAGVAQSPRYKIIEKRQSVAFWCNPISGHATLYWYQQILGQGPKLLIQFQNNGVVDDSQLPKDRFSAERLKGVDSTLKIQPAKLEDSAVYLCASSFDGVEQYFGPGTRLTVT.

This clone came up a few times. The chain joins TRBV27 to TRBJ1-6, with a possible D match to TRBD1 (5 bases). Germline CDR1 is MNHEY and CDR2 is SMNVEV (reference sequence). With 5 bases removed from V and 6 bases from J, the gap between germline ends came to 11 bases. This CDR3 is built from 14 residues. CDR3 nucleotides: TGTGCCAGCAGTCCCAGGGAGGGTAATTCACCCCTCCACTTT. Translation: CASSPREGNSPLHF.

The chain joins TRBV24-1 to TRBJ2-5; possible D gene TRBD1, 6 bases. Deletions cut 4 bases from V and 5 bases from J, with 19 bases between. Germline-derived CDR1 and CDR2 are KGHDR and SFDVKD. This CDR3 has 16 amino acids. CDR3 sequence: CATSEGATRKMETQYF. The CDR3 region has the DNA TGTGCCACCAGTGAGGGGGCTACTAGGAAAATGGAGACCCAGTACTTC.

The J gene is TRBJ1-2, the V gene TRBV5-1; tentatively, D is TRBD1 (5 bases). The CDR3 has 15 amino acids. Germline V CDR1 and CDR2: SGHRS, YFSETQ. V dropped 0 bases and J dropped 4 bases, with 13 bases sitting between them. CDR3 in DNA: TGCGCCAGCAGCTTGGCCGCAGGGCCGAGCTATGGCTACACCTTC. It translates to CASSLAAGPSYGYTF.

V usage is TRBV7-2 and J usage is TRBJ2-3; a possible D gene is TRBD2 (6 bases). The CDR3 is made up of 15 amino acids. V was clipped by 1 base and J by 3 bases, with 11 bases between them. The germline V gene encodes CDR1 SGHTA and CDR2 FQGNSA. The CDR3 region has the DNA TGTGCCAGCAGCTTAGGGGGAGGTTGGACAGATACGCAGTATTTT. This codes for CASSLGGGWTDTQYF. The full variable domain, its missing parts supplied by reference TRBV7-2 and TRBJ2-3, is GAGVSQSPSNKVTEKGKDVELRCDPISGHTALYWYRQSLGQGLEFLIYFQGNSAPDKSGLPSDRFSAERTGGSVSTLTIQRTQQEDSAVYLCASSLGGGWTDTQYFGPGTRLTVL.

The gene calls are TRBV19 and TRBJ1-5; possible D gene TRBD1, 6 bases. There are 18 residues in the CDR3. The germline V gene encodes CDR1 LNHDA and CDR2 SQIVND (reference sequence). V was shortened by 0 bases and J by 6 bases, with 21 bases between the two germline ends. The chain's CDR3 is CASSIETLVGGYIQPQHF. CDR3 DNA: TGTGCCAGTAGTATAGAGACCTTGGTCGGGGGCTATATTCAGCCCCAGCATTTT.

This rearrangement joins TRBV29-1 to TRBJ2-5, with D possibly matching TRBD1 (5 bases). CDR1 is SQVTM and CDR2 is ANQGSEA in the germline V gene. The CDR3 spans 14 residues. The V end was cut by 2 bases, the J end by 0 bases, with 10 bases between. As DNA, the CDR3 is TGCAGCGTTGAAACCGGACACCACCAAGAGACCCAGTACTTC. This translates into CSVETGHHQETQYF.

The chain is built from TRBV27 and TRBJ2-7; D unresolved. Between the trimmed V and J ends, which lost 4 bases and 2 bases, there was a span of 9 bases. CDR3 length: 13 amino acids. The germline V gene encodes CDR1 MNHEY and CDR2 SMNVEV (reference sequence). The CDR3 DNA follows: TGTGCCAGCAGTTATGGTCACACCTACGAGCAGTACTTC. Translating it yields CASSYGHTYEQYF.

In DNA form, the CDR3 reads TGTGCCAGCAGCTTGACAGGGGTCGAGCAGTTCTTC. Amino acids: CASSLTGVEQFF. This rearrangement joins TRBV7-9 to TRBJ2-1, with 8 bases aligning to TRBD1. The CDR3 runs 12 residues. Trimming took 3 bases from V and 10 from J; bases not matched to a gene: 2. Germline values: CDR1 SEHNR, CDR2 FQNEAQ (reference sequence).

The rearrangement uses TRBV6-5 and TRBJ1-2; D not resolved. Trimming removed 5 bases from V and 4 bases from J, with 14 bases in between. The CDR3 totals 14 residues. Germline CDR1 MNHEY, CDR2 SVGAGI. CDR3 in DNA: TGTGCCAGCAGTCGAGGGCAGAGCCTCTATGGCTACACCTTC. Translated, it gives CASSRGQSLYGYTF.

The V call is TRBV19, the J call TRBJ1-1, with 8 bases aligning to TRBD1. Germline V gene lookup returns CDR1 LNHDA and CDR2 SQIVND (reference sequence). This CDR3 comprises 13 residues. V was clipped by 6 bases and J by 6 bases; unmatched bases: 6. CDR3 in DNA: TGTGCCAGTAGACCAGGGGGCCTGGCTGAAGCTTTCTTT. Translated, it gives CASRPGGLAEAFF.

Here the CDR3 reads CASSRRGHSTDTQYF. CDR3 coding DNA: TGTGCCAGCAGTAGGCGGGGCCACAGCACAGATACGCAGTATTTT. The rearrangement joins TRBV6-5 to TRBJ2-3; maybe TRBD2 (6 bases). V gave up 5 bases and J gave up 0 bases, with 12 bases separating them. Germline V gene data show CDR1 as MNHEY and CDR2 as SVGAGI. CDR3 length: 15 amino acids.

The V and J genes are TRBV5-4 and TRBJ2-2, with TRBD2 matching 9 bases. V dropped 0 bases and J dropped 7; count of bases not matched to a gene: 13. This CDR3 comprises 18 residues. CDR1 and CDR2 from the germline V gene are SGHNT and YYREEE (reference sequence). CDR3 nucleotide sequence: TGTGCCAGCAGCTTGGGGGGACTAGCTGCCTCTAGTGGCGGGGAGCTGTTTTTT. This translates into CASSLGGLAASSGGELFF.

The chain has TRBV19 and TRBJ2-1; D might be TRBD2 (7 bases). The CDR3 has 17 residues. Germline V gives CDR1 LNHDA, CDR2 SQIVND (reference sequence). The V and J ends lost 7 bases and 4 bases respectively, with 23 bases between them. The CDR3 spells CASTFSRGQAGYNEQFF. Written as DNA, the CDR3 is TGTGCCAGTACCTTCTCGCGGGGGCAGGCGGGATACAATGAGCAGTTCTTC. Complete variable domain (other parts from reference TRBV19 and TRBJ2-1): DGGITQSPKYLFRKEGQNVTLSCEQNLNHDAMYWYRQDPGQGLRLIYYSQIVNDFQKGDIAEGYSVSREKKESFPLTVTSAQKNPTAFYLCASTFSRGQAGYNEQFFGPGTRLTVL.